Listed here are 10 T cell receptor beta chains from one sample, sequenced in a study of cytomegalovirus exposure and HLA in healthy donors. The PCR employed 60 Vbeta primers together with 13 Jbeta primers. Repertoires were generated with immunoSEQ multiplex PCR, while TCRdb's copy carries only in-frame clones and drops some. The data hold 150,000 to 200,000 clones, with over 70% observed a single time. The sequenced material came from PBMCs. The source is a male donor in good health and CMV-seronegative.

The rearrangement uses TRBV5-1 and TRBJ1-6, with TRBD1 matching over 7 bases. V was clipped by 4 bases and J by 6 bases; unmatched bases: 10. Germline V gene sequence: CDR1 SGHRS, CDR2 YFSETQ. This CDR3 contains 16 residues. CDR3 sequence: CASSPLPGQINSPLHF. DNA of the CDR3: TGCGCCAGCAGCCCCCTACCGGGACAGATTAATTCACCCCTCCACTTT.

The chain has TRBV7-2 and TRBJ1-1, with 8 positions matching TRBD1. Germline V gene sequence: CDR1 SGHTA, CDR2 FQGNSA. V dropped 1 base and J dropped 7; count of bases not matched to a gene: 5. The CDR3 is 14 residues long. CDR3 residues: CASSLGGTGFEAFF. CDR3 nucleotides: TGTGCCAGCAGCTTAGGGGGGACAGGCTTTGAAGCTTTCTTT.

CDR3 region: CASSYCFGTVCYEQYF. The CDR3 DNA follows: TGTGCCAGCAGTTACTGCTTCGGGACAGTTTGCTACGAGCAGTACTTC. The chain is built from TRBV6-5 and TRBJ2-7, with 7 nucleotides matching TRBD1. CDR1 and CDR2 from the germline V gene are MNHEY and SVGAGI. V lost 1 base and J lost 3; bases outside the gene matches: 9. CDR3 length: 16 amino acids.

Only one count was recorded for this clone. This chain uses TRBV19 with TRBJ2-7; 16 positions agree with TRBD2. Germline V gene lookup returns CDR1 LNHDA and CDR2 SQIVND (reference sequence). The length of the CDR3 is 17 residues. The J segment lost 3 bases and the V segment lost 4 bases, leaving 6 bases of the junction unmatched. In DNA form, the CDR3 reads TGTGCCAGTAGTACCGGGACTAGCGGGAGGGATTACTACGAGCAGTACTTC. This gives the protein CASSTGTSGRDYYEQYF.

This clone was counted a few times. The rearrangement joins TRBV7-2 to TRBJ2-3; D is uncertain. The CDR3 runs to 14 residues. V dropped 2 bases and J dropped 4 bases, with 10 bases sitting between them. From germline, CDR1 is SGHTA and CDR2 FQGNSA. The DNA for the CDR3 is TGTGCCAGCAGCTTATGGGTGGGCCCAGATACGCAGTATTTT. It codes for CASSLWVGPDTQYF.

This clone was detected a few times. The chain couples TRBV28 to TRBJ1-5; the D gene is possibly TRBD1 (5 bases). The CDR3 spans 17 residues. V lost 2 bases to trimming and J lost 1 base, with 15 bases between them. Per the germline V gene, CDR1 is MDHEN and CDR2 is SYDVKM. CDR3 sequence (DNA): TGTGCCAGCAGTTTAGATGGTGGCAGGGTAAGCAATCAGCCCCAGCATTTT. As protein: CASSLDGGRVSNQPQHF.

There are a few counts of this clone. The rearrangement links TRBV2 to TRBJ1-5; 9 bases are a match to TRBD1. V lost 1 base to trimming and J lost 8 bases; unmatched junction nucleotides: 6. CDR1 is SNHLY and CDR2 is FYNNEI in the germline V gene. The CDR3 is 15 residues long. CDR3 amino acids: CASSEVTGGQEPQHF. The CDR3 DNA reads as TGTGCCAGCAGTGAAGTTACAGGGGGCCAGGAGCCCCAGCATTTT.

The CDR3 DNA reads TGTGCCAGCAGTTACACGGGGAGGGGGACTGAAGCTTTCTTT. Translating gives CASSYTGRGTEAFF. J is TRBJ1-1 and V is TRBV6-5; D is possibly TRBD1 (6 bases). Trimming took 2 bases from V and 5 from J, leaving 12 bases between them. CDR1 is MNHEY and CDR2 is SVGAGI in the germline V gene. The CDR3 is made up of 14 amino acids.

The chain carries TRBV25-1 and TRBJ2-5, with D unclear. Trimming removed 6 bases from V and 0 bases from J, with 14 bases in between. The CDR3 has 15 residues. Looked up from germline, CDR1 is MGHDK and CDR2 is SYGVNS. CDR3 loop: CASSDPLGNQETQYF. CDR3 nucleotide sequence: TGTGCCAGCAGCGACCCATTGGGCAACCAAGAGACCCAGTACTTC.

The rearrangement joins TRBV5-4 to TRBJ1-1; D ambiguous. Trimming left V 0 bases short and J 1 base short, with 4 bases between. The CDR3 consists of 13 residues. Germline V gives CDR1 SGHNT, CDR2 YYREEE (reference sequence). CDR3 region: CASSLDRNTEAFF. The CDR3 region has the DNA TGTGCCAGCAGCTTGGACAGGAACACTGAAGCTTTCTTT.